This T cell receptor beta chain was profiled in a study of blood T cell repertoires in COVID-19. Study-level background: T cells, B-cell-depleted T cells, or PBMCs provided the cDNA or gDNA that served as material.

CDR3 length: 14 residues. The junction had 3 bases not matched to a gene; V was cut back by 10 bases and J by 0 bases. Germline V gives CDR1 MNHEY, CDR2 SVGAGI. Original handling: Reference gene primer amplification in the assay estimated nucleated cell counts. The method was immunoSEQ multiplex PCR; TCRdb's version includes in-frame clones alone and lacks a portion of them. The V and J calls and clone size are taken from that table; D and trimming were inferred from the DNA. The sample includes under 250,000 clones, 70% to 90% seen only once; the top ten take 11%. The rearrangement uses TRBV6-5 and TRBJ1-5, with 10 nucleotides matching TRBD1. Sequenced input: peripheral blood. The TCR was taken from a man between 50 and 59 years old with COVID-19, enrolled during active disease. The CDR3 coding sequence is TGTGCCATCGGGGACAGGGGTAGCAATCAGCCCCAGCATTTT. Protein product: CAIGDRGSNQPQHF.